This paragraph reports one TCR beta chain. The sample comes from a study of cytomegalovirus exposure and HLA in healthy donors. PCR involved 60 Vbeta and 13 Jbeta primers. The protocol was immunoSEQ multiplex PCR, while the TCRdb copy is restricted to in-frame clones and leaves out a portion. The sample yields around 130,000 clones, around 77% seen once. The V gene's germline CDR1 is SGHAT and CDR2 FQDESV (reference sequence). The V end was cut by 6 bases, the J end by 6 bases, with 17 bases between. The CDR3 consists of 14 residues. Input material: PBMCs. This receptor was obtained from a man aged 45-65 years in good health and CMV-seronegative. This chain uses TRBV11-1 with TRBJ1-1, with D perhaps TRBD1 (6 bases). The CDR3 protein is CASRSRQVGAEAFF. The DNA for the CDR3 is TGTGCCAGCAGATCTAGACAGGTGGGAGCTGAAGCTTTCTTT.